This TCR beta chain was documented in a study of blood T cell repertoires in COVID-19 (dated by TCRdb to 2020 to 2022). With respect to the entire study: Samples from collaborators originated in the United States, Italy and Spain and spanned both the acute and convalescent phases of COVID-19. Sample metadata almost always included a de-identified subject ID, COVID-19 status, age in years and sex. A freely available public database, intended as a resource for researchers studying the immune response to SARS-CoV-2, is where the repertoires were released. The material from the prospective study consisted of cDNA or gDNA derived from T cells, B-cell-depleted T cells, or PBMCs. The dataset comprised deeply sampled blood TCRbeta repertoires from subjects exposed to, actively infected with, or recovered from COVID-19. Where available, HLA class I and class II types were taken from metadata supplied by the sample provider and were not determined by assay-based typing. Samples came from the ongoing ImmuneRACE study (first 160 participants) plus 1,254 subjects from 6 global collaborators.

Concerning this clone itself: This clone's antigen is unknown. No base quality information exists; no much larger clone differs at one position.

Each collaborating institution followed its own protocols to collect whole blood in K2EDTA tubes. For TCRbeta analysis, collaborators shipped samples in one of three forms: frozen whole blood, isolated PBMCs, or DNA extracted from either of those sample types. The immunoSEQ Assay, a bias-controlled multiplex PCR, was used to amplify TCRbeta CDR3 regions from genomic DNA. The authors' analysis ran thus. Within the assay, amplification of reference gene primers was used to estimate how many nucleated cells each sample contained. Sequence reads were collapsed and filtered to measure the absolute abundance of every unique TCRbeta CDR3 rearrangement. Productive Simpson clonality was computed per sample as the square root of Simpson's diversity index over productive rearrangements. TCRdb holds this immuneACCESS table with in-frame rearrangements only. Some clones are missing; in checked studies, unresolved V genes explain under half, and the rest has no known cause. V, J and clone size are taken as reported in that table, and D and trimming were inferred from the DNA itself. The sample table holds about 63,000 clones, of which roughly 74% were seen once. In total, the top ten clones hold 28% of the sample.

Points the paper makes about the study in general: Clinical and demographic metadata were provided uncurated, with the amount varying by source and participant.

From its cysteine to its phenylalanine, the CDR3 spans 15 amino acids. The read is trimmed to its CDR3 DNA, 45 bases read in frame from base 1. Ends trimmed: V by 0 bases, J by 3 bases; bases unmatched to a gene: 2. The germline V gene supplies CDR1 LGHNA and CDR2 YSLEER. Sequences were obtained from peripheral blood. This clonotype was obtained from a woman older than 75 with acute or convalescent COVID-19. Rearrangement joined TRBV4-3 to TRBJ1-3; TRBD1 lines up with 7 middle nucleotides. The bases read TGCGCCAGCAGCCAAGACCAGGGGGATGGAAACACCATATATTTT. This translates into CASSQDQGDGNTIYF.